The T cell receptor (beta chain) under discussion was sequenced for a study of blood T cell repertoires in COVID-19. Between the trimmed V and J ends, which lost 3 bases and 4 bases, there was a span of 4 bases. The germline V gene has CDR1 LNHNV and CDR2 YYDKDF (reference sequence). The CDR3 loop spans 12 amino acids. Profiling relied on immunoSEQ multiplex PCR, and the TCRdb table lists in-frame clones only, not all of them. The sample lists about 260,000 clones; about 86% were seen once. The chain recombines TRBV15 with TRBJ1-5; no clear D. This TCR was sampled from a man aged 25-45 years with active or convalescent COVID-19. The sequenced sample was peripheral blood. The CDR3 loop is CATSRRNQPQHF. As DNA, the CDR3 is TGTGCCACCAGCAGGAGGAATCAGCCCCAGCATTTT.